This T cell receptor beta chain was sequenced for a study of shared clonotypes between healthy human individuals. The table came from immunoSEQ multiplex PCR; TCRdb's copy has only in-frame clones and leaves some out. This table holds millions of clones, approximately 93% found once. The receptor's source is a man aged 18 to 30 in good health. Some clones in this sample may be carry-over from other donors' samples. The sequencing sample was made of naive CD4+ T cells from PBMCs. Sample subset: CD45RA+ positively selected.

CDR3 coding DNA: TGTGCCAGTAGTATCAAAGGACAGGGAGGGATGAACGAGCAGTACTTC. This sequence encodes CASSIKGQGGMNEQYF. The rearrangement links TRBV19 to TRBJ2-7, with D possibly matching TRBD1 (8 bases). Trimming stripped 3 bases from V and 5 bases from J, with 20 bases between. Germline-derived CDR1 and CDR2 are LNHDA and SQIVND (reference sequence). The CDR3 is made up of 16 amino acids.